A selection of T cell receptor beta chains follows, all from one sample in a study of shared clonotypes between healthy human individuals. Libraries were prepared by immunoSEQ multiplex PCR; TCRdb keeps only in-frame clonotypes and omits some of them. The sample comprises about 2.1 million clones, more than 85% of which are singletons, and under 2% rests with the top ten. Sequencing was performed on naive CD8+ T cells from PBMCs. The receptors stem from a man between 18 and 29 years old in good health. Some clones in this sample may be carry-over from other donors' samples. The CDR3 runs from the conserved cysteine through the conserved F or W. The order of the fields is CDR3 DNA, CDR3 protein, D gene, clone size, V gene, J gene. The D gene is left open where the match is weak. Not every row has a clone size; where given, it reads once, few, many or a size class.

DNA: TGCGCCAGCAGCTTGGGTATTACGAACACCGGGGAGCTGTTTTTT
CDR3: CASSLGITNTGELFF
D: -
size: once
V: TRBV5-1
J: TRBJ2-2

DNA: TGTGCCTGTTATAAGCGGGAGATGTACAATGAGCAGTTCTTC
CDR3: CACYKREMYNEQFF
D: TRBD2
size: once
V: TRBV30
J: TRBJ2-1

DNA: TGTGCCAGCGGCGGGAGGACTAGCGTAAACACAGATACGCAGTATTTT
CDR3: CASGGRTSVNTDTQYF
D: TRBD2
size: -
V: TRBV28
J: TRBJ2-3

DNA: TGTGCCAGCAGTCTAGCGGGAGTTTCGGAGACCCAGTACTTC
CDR3: CASSLAGVSETQYF
D: TRBD2
size: -
V: TRBV28
J: TRBJ2-5

DNA: TGTGCCAGCAGCTTAGCGCCTAGACAGAACACCGGGGAGCTGTTTTTT
CDR3: CASSLAPRQNTGELFF
D: -
size: -
V: TRBV7-9
J: TRBJ2-2

DNA: TGTGCCAGCGACGACAGGATCATCTCCGAGCAGTACTTC
CDR3: CASDDRIISEQYF
D: -
size: -
V: TRBV6-5
J: TRBJ2-7

DNA: TGTGCCAGCAGGGTGCCGGGACAGCCGTACAATGAGCAGTTCTTC
CDR3: CASRVPGQPYNEQFF
D: TRBD1
size: -
V: TRBV11-2
J: TRBJ2-1

DNA: TGTGCCAGCAGTTTACAGGGCGCTTCGTTTTACGAGCAGTACTTC
CDR3: CASSLQGASFYEQYF
D: -
size: -
V: TRBV28
J: TRBJ2-7

DNA: TGTGCCAGCAGTTTGAGCGGGAGGGCCACCTACGAGCAGTACTTC
CDR3: CASSLSGRATYEQYF
D: TRBD2
size: -
V: TRBV6-5
J: TRBJ2-7

DNA: TGTGCCAGCAGCTGGGGACAGATCGACGGCTACACCTTC
CDR3: CASSWGQIDGYTF
D: TRBD1
size: -
V: TRBV5-6
J: TRBJ1-2

DNA: TGTGCCAGTAGGTTCCGTAACACTGAAGCTTTCTTT
CDR3: CASRFRNTEAFF
D: -
size: -
V: TRBV19
J: TRBJ1-1

DNA: TGTGCCAGCAGTGAAGCGCTTCGGGACGGCTACAATGAGCAGTTCTTC
CDR3: CASSEALRDGYNEQFF
D: -
size: -
V: TRBV6-1
J: TRBJ2-1

DNA: TGTGCCAGCAGGAAAGCGGGAGTCACAGATACGCAGTATTTT
CDR3: CASRKAGVTDTQYF
D: TRBD2
size: -
V: TRBV7-9
J: TRBJ2-3

DNA: TGTGCCAGTAGTGTTGGACAGGGGGCGCGCTACGAGCAGTACTTC
CDR3: CASSVGQGARYEQYF
D: TRBD1
size: -
V: TRBV19
J: TRBJ2-7

DNA: TGTGCCAGCAGCGTGTCATGGGGTCTAGATACGCAGTATTTT
CDR3: CASSVSWGLDTQYF
D: -
size: once
V: TRBV9
J: TRBJ2-3